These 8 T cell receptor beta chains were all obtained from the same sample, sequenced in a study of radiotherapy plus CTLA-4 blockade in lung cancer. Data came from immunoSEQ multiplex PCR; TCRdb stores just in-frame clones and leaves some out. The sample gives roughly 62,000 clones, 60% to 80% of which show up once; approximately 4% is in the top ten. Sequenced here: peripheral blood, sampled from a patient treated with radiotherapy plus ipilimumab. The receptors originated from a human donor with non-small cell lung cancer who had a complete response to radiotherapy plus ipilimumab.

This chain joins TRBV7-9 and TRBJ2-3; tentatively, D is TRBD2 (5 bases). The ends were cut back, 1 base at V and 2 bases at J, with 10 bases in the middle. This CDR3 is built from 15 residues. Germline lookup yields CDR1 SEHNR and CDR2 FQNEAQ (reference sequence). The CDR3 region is CASSLVAGLTDTQYF. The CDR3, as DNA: TGTGCCAGCAGCTTAGTCGCGGGCCTCACAGATACGCAGTATTTT.

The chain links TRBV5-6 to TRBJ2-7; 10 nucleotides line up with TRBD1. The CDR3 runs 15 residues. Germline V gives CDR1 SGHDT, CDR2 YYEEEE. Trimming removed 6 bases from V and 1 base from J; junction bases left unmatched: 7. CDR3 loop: CASTKPGQGSYEQYF. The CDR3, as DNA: TGTGCCAGCACTAAACCGGGACAGGGGTCCTACGAGCAGTACTTC.

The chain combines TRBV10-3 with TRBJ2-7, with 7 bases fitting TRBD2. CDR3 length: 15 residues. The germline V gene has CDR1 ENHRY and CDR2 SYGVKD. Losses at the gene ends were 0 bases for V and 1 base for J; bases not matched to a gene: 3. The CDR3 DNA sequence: TGTGCCATCAGTGAGTCGGGGGAGGGTTCCTACGAGCAGTACTTC. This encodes CAISESGEGSYEQYF.

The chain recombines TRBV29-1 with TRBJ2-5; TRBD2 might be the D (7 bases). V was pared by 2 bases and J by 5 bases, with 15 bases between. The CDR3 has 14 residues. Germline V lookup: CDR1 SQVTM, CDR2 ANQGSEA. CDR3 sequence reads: CSVELARGGETQYF. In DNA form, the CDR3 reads TGCAGCGTTGAACTGGCCAGGGGAGGGGAGACCCAGTACTTC.

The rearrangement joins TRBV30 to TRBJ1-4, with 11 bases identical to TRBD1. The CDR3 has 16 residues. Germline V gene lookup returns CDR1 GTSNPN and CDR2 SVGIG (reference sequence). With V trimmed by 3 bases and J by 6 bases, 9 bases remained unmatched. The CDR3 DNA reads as TGTGCCTGGAGGCCCAGACCGGGACAGGGGGATGAAAAACTGTTTTTT. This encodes CAWRPRPGQGDEKLFF.

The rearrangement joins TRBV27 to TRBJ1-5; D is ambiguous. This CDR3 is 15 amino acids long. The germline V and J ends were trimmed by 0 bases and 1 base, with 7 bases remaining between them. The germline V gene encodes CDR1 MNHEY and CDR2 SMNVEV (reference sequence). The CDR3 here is CASSLSSGSNQPQHF. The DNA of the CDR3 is TGTGCCAGCAGTTTATCCTCCGGAAGCAATCAGCCCCAGCATTTT.

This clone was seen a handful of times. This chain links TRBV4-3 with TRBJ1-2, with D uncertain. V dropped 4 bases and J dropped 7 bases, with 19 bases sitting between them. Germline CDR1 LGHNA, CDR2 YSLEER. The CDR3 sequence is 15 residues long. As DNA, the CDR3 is TGCGCCAGCAGCCCGCCGGGCTCCCCGTCGGGTGGCTACACCTTC. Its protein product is CASSPPGSPSGGYTF.

The CDR3 DNA reads as TGTGCCAGCAAGGGGTACCAAGAGACCCAGTACTTC. It encodes CASKGYQETQYF. This chain links TRBV2 with TRBJ2-5, with a weak D call TRBD1 (5 bases). The germline gives CDR1 SNHLY, CDR2 FYNNEI. V was clipped by 7 bases and J by 0 bases, with 6 bases between them. This CDR3 has 12 amino acids.